Detailed here is one T cell receptor beta chain. V lost 1 base to trimming and J lost 2 bases, with 5 bases between them. CDR1 is KGHDR, CDR2 SFDVKD, per germline. This CDR3 comprises 13 residues. In the original processing: Amplifying reference gene primers gave estimates of nucleated cell counts. TCRdb's table, derived via immunoSEQ multiplex PCR, lists solely in-frame clones and lacks some. The V and J calls and clone size were taken over from that table, and D and trimming were inferred from the DNA. This sample has some 70,000 clones, with roughly 80% found just once. The data were taken from a study of blood T cell repertoires in COVID-19. Study as a whole: Collection of acute and convalescent COVID-19 samples took place in the United States, Italy and Spain.

The source material was peripheral blood. The receptor was derived from a man in his 60s with COVID-19, enrolled during active disease. The chain has TRBV24-1 and TRBJ2-7; D gene uncertain. The CDR3 region is CATSDFDTYEQYF. The CDR3 nucleotides are TGTGCCACCAGTGATTTCGACACCTACGAGCAGTACTTC.